Listed below are T cell receptor beta chains from one sample, sequenced in a study of CD4 T cells in relation to SARS-CoV-2 and coronaviruses. Antigens for these TCRs are unknown. Sequencing was performed with immunoSEQ multiplex PCR; in TCRdb, only in-frame clones are kept and a portion is missing. The sample records about 40,000 clones, approximately 83% being singletons. The sample comprised naive CD4+ T cells from PBMCs, cultured in vitro. The origin of the receptors is an adult with COVID-19. Both conserved end residues are part of each CDR3. D genes are given only for firm matches. The size of a clone is reported for some rows only, either as once, few or many, or as a class for expanded clones.

j_gene: TRBJ2-1; abundance: NA; d_gene: NA; v_gene: TRBV10-3; CDR3aa: CAISRAGGGFSGYNEQFF; CDR3nt: TGTGCCATCAGTCGAGCGGGTGGAGGATTTTCAGGTTACAATGAGCAGTTCTTC
j_gene: TRBJ2-3; abundance: NA; d_gene: TRBD2; v_gene: TRBV24-1; CDR3aa: CATSDRTATSGTSTDTQYF; CDR3nt: TGTGCCACCAGTGATCGGACAGCGACTAGCGGGACTAGCACAGATACGCAGTATTTT
j_gene: TRBJ2-1; abundance: NA; d_gene: NA; v_gene: TRBV29-1; CDR3aa: CSVEPLPNSYNEQFF; CDR3nt: TGCAGCGTTGAACCTCTCCCTAACTCCTACAATGAGCAGTTCTTC
j_gene: TRBJ2-6; abundance: NA; d_gene: NA; v_gene: TRBV10-2; CDR3aa: CASSESGGSGANVLTF; CDR3nt: TGCGCCAGCAGTGAGTCAGGGGGCTCTGGGGCCAACGTCCTGACTTTC
j_gene: TRBJ1-2; abundance: NA; d_gene: NA; v_gene: TRBV19; CDR3aa: CASRARGGMSYTF; CDR3nt: TGTGCCAGCCGAGCGCGAGGGGGGATGAGCTACACCTTC
j_gene: TRBJ2-7; abundance: NA; d_gene: NA; v_gene: TRBV10-3; CDR3aa: CAISKDTTYEQYF; CDR3nt: TGTGCCATCAGTAAGGACACGACCTACGAGCAGTACTTC
j_gene: TRBJ1-3; abundance: NA; d_gene: NA; v_gene: TRBV6-6; CDR3aa: CANSLGPGAGNTIYF; CDR3nt: TGTGCCAACAGCCTCGGTCCGGGGGCTGGAAACACCATATATTTT
j_gene: TRBJ2-2; abundance: NA; d_gene: TRBD2; v_gene: TRBV4-1; CDR3aa: CASSPLPTGGRFVGELFF; CDR3nt: TGCGCCAGCAGCCCACTCCCCACCGGCGGGAGATTCGTCGGGGAGCTGTTTTTT
j_gene: TRBJ1-2; abundance: NA; d_gene: NA; v_gene: TRBV28; CDR3aa: CASLQGAEGGYTF; CDR3nt: TGTGCCTCCCTCCAAGGGGCTGAGGGTGGCTACACCTTC
j_gene: TRBJ2-3; abundance: NA; d_gene: NA; v_gene: TRBV28; CDR3aa: CASAAGGEVDTQYF; CDR3nt: TGTGCCAGCGCGGCTGGCGGAGAGGTAGATACGCAGTATTTT
j_gene: TRBJ2-5; abundance: NA; d_gene: NA; v_gene: TRBV18; CDR3aa: CASSLGPKETQYF; CDR3nt: TGTGCCAGCTCATTGGGGCCCAAAGAGACCCAGTACTTC
j_gene: TRBJ1-5; abundance: NA; d_gene: NA; v_gene: TRBV7-2; CDR3aa: CASSFYSQPQHF; CDR3nt: TGTGCCAGCAGCTTCTACTCTCAGCCCCAGCATTTT
j_gene: TRBJ2-7; abundance: NA; d_gene: TRBD2; v_gene: TRBV6-2/TRBV6-3; CDR3aa: CASSYSLREAESYEQYF; CDR3nt: TGTGCCAGCAGTTACTCGCTACGGGAGGCCGAGTCCTACGAGCAGTACTTC
j_gene: TRBJ2-7; abundance: once; d_gene: NA; v_gene: TRBV4-1; CDR3aa: CASSQSAGDEQYF; CDR3nt: TGCGCCAGCAGCCAATCCGCCGGTGACGAGCAGTACTTC
j_gene: TRBJ2-5; abundance: NA; d_gene: TRBD1; v_gene: TRBV19; CDR3aa: CASSIGTGLATQYF; CDR3nt: TGTGCCAGTAGTATCGGGACAGGGCTTGCGACCCAGTACTTC
j_gene: TRBJ2-7; abundance: NA; d_gene: TRBD2; v_gene: TRBV5-1; CDR3aa: CATQQTSGTYEQYF; CDR3nt: TGCGCCACCCAGCAGACTAGCGGCACCTACGAGCAGTACTTC
j_gene: TRBJ2-2; abundance: few; d_gene: TRBD2; v_gene: TRBV28; CDR3aa: CASSYSGRAANTGELFF; CDR3nt: TGTGCCAGCAGTTATAGCGGGAGGGCCGCGAACACCGGGGAGCTGTTTTTT
j_gene: TRBJ2-7; abundance: NA; d_gene: NA; v_gene: TRBV7-9; CDR3aa: CASSLDIGGRGNEQYF; CDR3nt: TGTGCCAGCAGCTTAGATATTGGAGGCAGGGGCAACGAGCAGTACTTC
j_gene: TRBJ2-5; abundance: NA; d_gene: TRBD2; v_gene: TRBV4-1; CDR3aa: CASSQDRSGTWYQETQYF; CDR3nt: TGCGCCAGCAGCCAAGATAGGAGCGGGACCTGGTACCAAGAGACCCAGTACTTC
j_gene: TRBJ2-1; abundance: NA; d_gene: NA; v_gene: TRBV7-8; CDR3aa: CASSQILNEQFF; CDR3nt: TGTGCCAGCAGCCAGATTTTAAATGAGCAGTTCTTC
j_gene: TRBJ1-5; abundance: NA; d_gene: TRBD1; v_gene: TRBV12-5; CDR3aa: CASGQGGNQPQHF; CDR3nt: TGTGCTAGTGGTCAGGGGGGCAATCAGCCCCAGCATTTT
j_gene: TRBJ2-7; abundance: NA; d_gene: NA; v_gene: TRBV11-2; CDR3aa: CASSLDLRAYEQYF; CDR3nt: TGTGCCAGCAGCTTAGATCTTAGGGCATACGAGCAGTACTTC
j_gene: TRBJ2-5; abundance: NA; d_gene: NA; v_gene: TRBV5-6; CDR3aa: CASSSQAPPETQYF; CDR3nt: TGTGCCAGCAGCTCACAGGCGCCCCCGGAGACCCAGTACTTC
j_gene: TRBJ2-1; abundance: NA; d_gene: TRBD2; v_gene: TRBV7-2; CDR3aa: CASSPSTRLAGERYNEQFF; CDR3nt: TGTGCCAGCAGCCCTTCAACTCGACTAGCGGGAGAGCGCTACAATGAGCAGTTCTTC
j_gene: TRBJ2-5; abundance: NA; d_gene: NA; v_gene: TRBV3-1/TRBV3-2; CDR3aa: CASSQGSGQKETQYF; CDR3nt: TGTGCCAGCAGCCAGGGTTCTGGCCAGAAAGAGACCCAGTACTTC
j_gene: TRBJ2-3; abundance: NA; d_gene: NA; v_gene: TRBV7-2; CDR3aa: CASSPTRTGHTDTQYF; CDR3nt: TGTGCCAGCAGCCCTACCCGGACGGGACACACAGATACGCAGTATTTT
j_gene: TRBJ2-3; abundance: NA; d_gene: NA; v_gene: TRBV6-5; CDR3aa: CASRTLADTQYF; CDR3nt: TGTGCCAGTCGGACACTAGCAGATACGCAGTATTTT
j_gene: TRBJ2-2; abundance: once; d_gene: TRBD1; v_gene: TRBV7-8; CDR3aa: CASTTGASGELFF; CDR3nt: TGTGCCAGCACAACAGGGGCCTCCGGGGAGCTGTTTTTT
j_gene: TRBJ1-1; abundance: NA; d_gene: TRBD1; v_gene: TRBV7-3; CDR3aa: CASSPDRDRTEAFF; CDR3nt: TGTGCCAGCAGCCCCGACAGGGACCGGACTGAAGCTTTCTTT
j_gene: TRBJ1-6; abundance: NA; d_gene: NA; v_gene: TRBV3-1/TRBV3-2; CDR3aa: CASSQQLGSPLHF; CDR3nt: TGTGCCAGCAGCCAACAGCTGGGGTCACCCCTCCACTTT
j_gene: TRBJ2-3; abundance: NA; d_gene: TRBD1; v_gene: TRBV5-4; CDR3aa: CASSLVRGKASTDTQYF; CDR3nt: TGTGCCAGCAGCTTGGTCAGGGGGAAAGCTAGCACAGATACGCAGTATTTT
j_gene: TRBJ2-7; abundance: NA; d_gene: NA; v_gene: TRBV29-1; CDR3aa: CSVVSTITGDEQYF; CDR3nt: TGCAGCGTTGTGTCCACGATAACTGGGGACGAGCAGTACTTC
j_gene: TRBJ2-3; abundance: NA; d_gene: NA; v_gene: TRBV5-1; CDR3aa: CASSAQGTDTQYF; CDR3nt: TGCGCCAGCAGCGCCCAGGGAACAGATACGCAGTATTTT
j_gene: TRBJ2-7; abundance: NA; d_gene: TRBD1; v_gene: TRBV19; CDR3aa: CASSWDSLTYEQYF; CDR3nt: TGTGCCAGTAGTTGGGACAGCCTTACTTACGAGCAGTACTTC
j_gene: TRBJ2-4; abundance: NA; d_gene: NA; v_gene: TRBV3-1/TRBV3-2; CDR3aa: CASSPSEPVDIQYF; CDR3nt: TGTGCCAGCAGCCCTTCGGAGCCAGTGGACATTCAGTACTTC
j_gene: TRBJ2-1; abundance: NA; d_gene: NA; v_gene: TRBV7-2; CDR3aa: CASSYNRVDEQFF; CDR3nt: TGTGCCAGCAGCTACAACAGGGTAGATGAGCAGTTCTTC
j_gene: TRBJ2-1; abundance: NA; d_gene: NA; v_gene: TRBV28; CDR3aa: CASTSSKGDSYNEQFF; CDR3nt: TGTGCCAGCACCTCAAGCAAGGGGGACTCCTACAATGAGCAGTTCTTC
j_gene: TRBJ2-7; abundance: NA; d_gene: TRBD2; v_gene: TRBV27; CDR3aa: CASSPLLAGMSYEQYF; CDR3nt: TGTGCCAGCAGTCCATTACTAGCGGGAATGTCCTACGAGCAGTACTTC
j_gene: TRBJ2-7; abundance: NA; d_gene: NA; v_gene: TRBV10-1; CDR3aa: CASREVLYYEQYF; CDR3nt: TGCGCCAGCCGAGAGGTCTTATACTACGAGCAGTACTTC
j_gene: TRBJ1-3; abundance: NA; d_gene: NA; v_gene: TRBV7-2; CDR3aa: CASSLWGLVSGNTIYF; CDR3nt: TGTGCCAGCAGCTTATGGGGTCTCGTATCTGGAAACACCATATATTTT
j_gene: TRBJ2-3; abundance: NA; d_gene: TRBD1; v_gene: TRBV5-4; CDR3aa: CASSTDRVDTQYF; CDR3nt: TGTGCCAGCAGCACTGACAGGGTCGATACGCAGTATTTT
j_gene: TRBJ2-7; abundance: NA; d_gene: TRBD1; v_gene: TRBV28; CDR3aa: CASHTGTGAYEQYF; CDR3nt: TGTGCCAGCCACACTGGGACAGGGGCCTACGAGCAGTACTTC
j_gene: TRBJ2-2; abundance: NA; d_gene: NA; v_gene: TRBV7-2; CDR3aa: CASSAVRNTGELFF; CDR3nt: TGTGCCAGCAGCGCCGTCCGGAACACCGGGGAGCTGTTTTTT
j_gene: TRBJ1-6; abundance: few; d_gene: TRBD1; v_gene: TRBV27; CDR3aa: CASSLSIRGWNSPLHF; CDR3nt: TGTGCCAGCAGTTTATCGATCAGGGGGTGGAATTCACCCCTCCACTTT
j_gene: TRBJ1-2; abundance: once; d_gene: NA; v_gene: TRBV30; CDR3aa: CAWSALLRGLSTYTF; CDR3nt: TGTGCCTGGAGTGCGCTACTCAGGGGTCTTTCCACATACACCTTC
j_gene: TRBJ1-4; abundance: NA; d_gene: NA; v_gene: TRBV30; CDR3aa: CAWSGWDHNEKLFF; CDR3nt: TGTGCCTGGAGTGGCTGGGACCATAATGAAAAACTGTTTTTT
j_gene: TRBJ2-5; abundance: NA; d_gene: NA; v_gene: TRBV20-1; CDR3aa: CSTGVETQYF; CDR3nt: TGCAGCACCGGGGTAGAGACCCAGTACTTC
j_gene: TRBJ2-1; abundance: NA; d_gene: NA; v_gene: TRBV30; CDR3aa: CAWSHGILNEQFF; CDR3nt: TGTGCCTGGAGTCACGGGATTCTCAATGAGCAGTTCTTC
j_gene: TRBJ2-7; abundance: NA; d_gene: TRBD2; v_gene: TRBV28; CDR3aa: CASRGLAGEQYF; CDR3nt: TGTGCCAGCAGAGGACTAGCGGGCGAGCAGTACTTC
j_gene: TRBJ2-1; abundance: NA; d_gene: TRBD2; v_gene: TRBV9; CDR3aa: CASSGSGSHYNEQFF; CDR3nt: TGTGCCAGCAGCGGTAGCGGGAGCCACTACAATGAGCAGTTCTTC
j_gene: TRBJ2-5; abundance: NA; d_gene: NA; v_gene: TRBV27; CDR3aa: CASQSAGHYETQYF; CDR3nt: TGTGCCAGCCAGTCGGCAGGGCACTACGAGACCCAGTACTTC
j_gene: TRBJ2-1; abundance: NA; d_gene: NA; v_gene: TRBV5-1; CDR3aa: CASSLGSSSYNEQFF; CDR3nt: TGCGCCAGCAGCTTGGGGTCGAGCTCCTACAATGAGCAGTTCTTC
j_gene: TRBJ1-2; abundance: NA; d_gene: NA; v_gene: TRBV7-2; CDR3aa: CASSLEAGPLIGGYTF; CDR3nt: TGTGCCAGCAGCTTAGAGGCAGGCCCACTGATCGGCGGCTACACCTTC
j_gene: TRBJ2-7; abundance: NA; d_gene: NA; v_gene: TRBV11-2; CDR3aa: CASSPSYEQYF; CDR3nt: TGTGCCAGCAGCCCAAGCTACGAGCAGTACTTC
j_gene: TRBJ1-2; abundance: NA; d_gene: TRBD1; v_gene: TRBV4-2; CDR3aa: CASSLGTGGYGYTF; CDR3nt: TGTGCCAGCAGCCTTGGGACAGGGGGTTATGGCTACACCTTC